These 12 T cell receptor beta chains came from one sample sequenced in a study of T-cell reconstitution after alpha-beta-depleted transplantation in children. Preparation of the TCRbeta library used unique molecular identifiers. TCRdb re-derived calls from the PCR reads in MiXCR, one entry per CDR3 protein. The sample yields approximately 300,000 distinct CDR3 sequences, 10% seen once. This sample comprised PBMCs, obtained before TCRalphabeta/CD19-depleted stem cell transplant. These receptors all stem from a boy in the first two years of life with acute myeloid leukemia, due to receive a stem cell transplant.

The J gene is TRBJ1-1, the V gene TRBV4-1; D gene uncertain. Germline V gene lookup returns CDR1 MGHRA and CDR2 YSYEKL. V gave up 1 base and J gave up 4 bases, with 10 bases separating them. This CDR3 is built from 14 residues. CDR3 region: CASSQVRRGTEAFF. CDR3 bases: TGCGCCAGCAGCCAAGTAAGGAGAGGCACTGAAGCTTTCTTT.

This clonotype was seen many times. The gene calls are TRBV4-3 and TRBJ2-6; perhaps TRBD2 as D (5 bases). The CDR3 length is 16 residues. From germline, CDR1 is LGHNA and CDR2 YSLEER. V shed 0 bases and J shed 4 bases, with 10 bases lying between them. The CDR3 region is CASSQDAAGGANVLTF. CDR3 DNA: TGCGCCAGCAGCCAAGATGCGGCGGGCGGGGCCAACGTCCTGACTTTC.

This clonotype was seen ten or more times. V and J are TRBV15 and TRBJ1-6; TRBD1 agrees at 7 bases. Looked up from germline, CDR1 is LNHNV and CDR2 is YYDKDF (reference sequence). Unmatched junction bases numbered 7, after V lost 10 bases and J lost 7 bases. The CDR3 has 13 amino acids. CDR3 in amino acids: CASQQGLNSPLHF. The CDR3 DNA is TGTGCCAGCCAACAGGGGTTAAATTCACCCCTCCACTTT.

This clonotype came up many times. The V and J genes are TRBV5-1 and TRBJ2-7; D call uncertain. The CDR3 extends over 14 amino acids. V lost 0 bases and J lost 2, with 9 bases in between. The germline V gene encodes CDR1 SGHRS and CDR2 YFSETQ. The chain's CDR3 is CASSLAVAAYEQYF. Written as DNA, the CDR3 is TGCGCCAGCAGCTTGGCCGTAGCAGCCTACGAGCAGTACTTC.

The chain employs TRBV24-1 and TRBJ2-1; D possibly corresponds to TRBD2 (6 bases). The CDR3 runs 14 residues. Trimming removed 4 bases from V and 7 bases from J, with 13 bases in between. The germline V gene has CDR1 KGHDR and CDR2 SFDVKD. CDR3 amino acids: CATSDPGLINEQFF. CDR3 DNA: TGTGCCACCAGTGACCCAGGACTAATAAATGAGCAGTTCTTC.

This clonotype was seen many times. The rearrangement links TRBV29-1 to TRBJ2-1; 10 nucleotides line up with TRBD1. V was pared by 3 bases and J by 8 bases, with 7 bases of the junction left unmatched. The germline V gene encodes CDR1 SQVTM and CDR2 ANQGSEA. The CDR3 spans 14 residues. As DNA, the CDR3 is TGCAGCGTTGACAGTGACAGGGGGCTCGATGAGCAGTTCTTC. As protein: CSVDSDRGLDEQFF.

The gene calls are TRBV27 and TRBJ2-5, with D perhaps matching TRBD1 (6 bases). V dropped 5 bases and J dropped 2 bases, with 24 bases sitting between them. This CDR3 is built from 18 residues. CDR1 is MNHEY and CDR2 is SMNVEV in the germline V gene (reference sequence). The CDR3: CASSRRRDMTATQETQYF. CDR3 DNA sequence: TGTGCCAGCAGTAGACGCCGGGACATGACGGCTACTCAAGAGACCCAGTACTTC.

This clonotype has only a few counts. This chain uses TRBV7-9 with TRBJ1-4, with D hard to call. The CDR3 consists of 15 residues. Germline V gene data show CDR1 as SEHNR and CDR2 as FQNEAQ (reference sequence). The germline V and J ends were trimmed by 3 bases and 5 bases, with 13 bases remaining between them. In DNA, the CDR3 is TGTGCCAGCAGCTTTGGTGACACGACAAATGAAAAACTGTTTTTT. Its protein is CASSFGDTTNEKLFF. The full variable domain, its missing parts supplied by reference TRBV7-9 and TRBJ1-4, is DTGVSQNPRHKITKRGQNVTFRCDPISEHNRLYWYRQTLGQGPEFLTYFQNEAQLEKSRLLSDRFSAERPKGSFSTLEIQRTEQGDSAMYLCASSFGDTTNEKLFFGSGTQLSVL.

This clonotype has ten or more counts. The chain combines TRBV29-1 with TRBJ1-1; D ambiguous. The germline V gene encodes CDR1 SQVTM and CDR2 ANQGSEA. The CDR3 sequence is 11 residues long. V lost 7 bases and J 3 bases, leaving 9 bases between the germline ends. CDR3 nucleotide sequence: TGCAGCGCTGAGTGGGACACTGAAGCTTTCTTT. It codes for CSAEWDTEAFF.

This clonotype was recorded many times. The chain joins TRBV12-3 or TRBV12-4 to TRBJ1-4, with D possibly being TRBD1 (6 bases). CDR3 length: 13 residues. Trimming took off 6 bases at V and 7 bases at J, with 12 bases between the two ends. The CDR3 region has the DNA TGTGCCAGCAGGGACAACAGGGCTGAAAAACTGTTTTTT. Translating it yields CASRDNRAEKLFF.

Regarding this clonotype: A much bigger clone sits one base away, suggesting this may be a read error. V and J are TRBV4-3 and TRBJ2-7; D could derive from TRBD1 or TRBD2 (5 bases each). The CDR3 length is 16 residues. Germline V lookup: CDR1 LGHNA, CDR2 YSLEER. CDR3 sequence reads: CASIQDSSGTVYEQYF. The DNA of the CDR3 is TGCGCCAGCATCCAAGATTCGTCCGGGACGGTCTACGAGCAGTACTTC.

This sequence joins TRBV2 and TRBJ2-7; D possibly corresponds to TRBD2 (6 bases). Per the germline V gene, CDR1 is SNHLY and CDR2 is FYNNEI. V was clipped by 7 bases and J by 5 bases, with 21 bases between them. This CDR3 is built from 15 residues. As DNA, the CDR3 is TGTGCCAGCACCCCAAGTGGGATCGGGAGAGACGAGCAGTACTTC. Its protein product is CASTPSGIGRDEQYF.